The 17 T cell receptor beta chains below all came from one sample that was sequenced in a study of cytomegalovirus exposure and HLA in healthy donors. With 60 Vbeta and 13 Jbeta primers, the PCR was carried out. Clones were sequenced by immunoSEQ multiplex PCR, and TCRdb holds only the in-frame ones, with some missing. Of 90,000 to 150,000 clones in the sample, around three quarters are singletons; the top ten hold approximately 2%. Input material: PBMCs. These receptors were collected from a human donor in good health.

The chain uses TRBV7-2 and TRBJ2-2, with D maybe TRBD1 (6 bases). Between the trimmed V and J ends, which lost 5 bases and 4 bases, there was a span of 11 bases. The V gene's germline CDR1 is SGHTA and CDR2 FQGNSA. The CDR3 spans 14 residues. The CDR3 DNA is TGTGCCAGCAGCCCGGACAGTTTCACCGGGGAGCTGTTTTTT. Its translation is CASSPDSFTGELFF.

V usage is TRBV6-5 and J usage is TRBJ2-7, with a possible D match to TRBD1 (5 bases). CDR1 is MNHEY, CDR2 SVGAGI, per germline. V was trimmed by 6 bases and J by 7 bases, leaving 10 bases between them. The CDR3 has 11 residues. The CDR3 sequence is CASRTGQEQYF. CDR3 DNA sequence: TGTGCCAGCAGAACAGGCCAGGAGCAGTACTTC.

This clone was detected a few times. CDR3 nucleotide sequence: TGTGCCAGCAGCCACACACCGGGAGACAGTCGATCCTACGAGCAGTACTTC. It codes for CASSHTPGDSRSYEQYF. The V and J genes are TRBV11-1 and TRBJ2-7; tentatively, D is TRBD2 (6 bases). Germline V CDR1 and CDR2: SGHAT, FQDESV (reference sequence). The germline V and J ends were trimmed by 5 bases and 1 base, with 21 bases remaining between them. The CDR3 contains 17 residues.

The V call is TRBV2, the J call TRBJ1-2; 12 nucleotides agree with TRBD1. The junction had 8 bases not matched to a gene; V was cut back by 9 bases and J by 3 bases. Germline values: CDR1 SNHLY, CDR2 FYNNEI. The length of the CDR3 is 15 residues. CDR3 sequence reads: CARDQGQGADYGYTF. The CDR3 nucleotides are TGTGCCAGAGACCAGGGACAGGGGGCTGACTATGGCTACACCTTC.

The CDR3 DNA sequence: TGTGCCAGTAGCCGCTCCGGGACAGGGGTAGCTAACTATGGCTACACCTTC. Protein: CASSRSGTGVANYGYTF. The V call is TRBV19, the J call TRBJ1-2, with 10 nucleotides matching TRBD1. This CDR3 is built from 17 residues. Germline CDR1 and CDR2: LNHDA and SQIVND (reference sequence). V shed 6 bases and J 0 bases; nucleotides not matched to a gene: 10.

This clone was counted between two and nine times. The gene calls are TRBV6-6 and TRBJ2-3; TRBD1 agrees at 9 bases. J was trimmed by 6 bases and V by 6 bases; bases with no gene match: 10. CDR3 size: 15 residues. In germline, CDR1 is MNHNY, CDR2 SVGAGI (reference sequence). In DNA, the CDR3 is TGTGCCAGCAGCGCATTTGGGACAGGGCGCGATACGCAGTATTTT. Protein: CASSAFGTGRDTQYF.

The genes are TRBV7-2 and TRBJ1-1; TRBD1 agrees at 9 bases. Unmatched junction bases numbered 8, after V lost 5 bases and J lost 1 base. CDR1 and CDR2 (germline): SGHTA, FQGNSA. This CDR3 spans 16 amino acids. In nucleotides, the CDR3 is TGTGCCAGCAGCATAAGATCGGGACAGGGGAACACTGAAGCTTTCTTT. Its protein is CASSIRSGQGNTEAFF.

The chain joins TRBV28 to TRBJ2-6; TRBD1 might be the D (6 bases). Trimming took off 3 bases at V and 0 bases at J, with 18 bases between the two ends. CDR3 length: 19 amino acids. Germline V gene lookup returns CDR1 MDHEN and CDR2 SYDVKM. The CDR3 region is CASSFLGTGTFSGANVLTF. Written as DNA, the CDR3 is TGTGCCAGCAGTTTTCTTGGTACAGGGACCTTCTCTGGGGCCAACGTCCTGACTTTC.

The chain uses TRBV6-1 and TRBJ1-2; no definite D call. From germline, CDR1 is MNHNS and CDR2 SASEGT. The CDR3 sequence is 15 residues long. The germline V and J ends were trimmed by 3 bases and 6 bases, with 17 bases remaining between them. CDR3 DNA: TGTGCCAGCAGTGACCTAGCGGGTATTAGTGATGGCTACACCTTC. Protein product: CASSDLAGISDGYTF.

V gene TRBV9 combines with J gene TRBJ2-2, with D maybe TRBD2 (5 bases). V dropped 0 bases and J dropped 6 bases, with 6 bases sitting between them. The germline CDR1 and CDR2 sequences are SGDLS and YYNGEE. This CDR3 spans 13 amino acids. The CDR3 sequence: CASSVGGPGELFF. DNA for the CDR3: TGTGCCAGCAGCGTAGGCGGGCCCGGGGAGCTGTTTTTT.

DNA for the CDR3: TGCGCCAGCAGTGACCGGGGAAATTCACCCCTCCACTTT. It encodes CASSDRGNSPLHF. J is TRBJ1-6 and V is TRBV10-2; D is undetermined. Per the germline V gene, CDR1 is WSHSY and CDR2 is SAAADI. The CDR3 is made up of 13 amino acids. Deletions cut 3 bases from V and 7 bases from J, with 7 bases between.

The CDR3 DNA sequence: TGTGCCAGCAGCTTATTGTCCAGGGACATGCGGTATGGCTACACCTTC. It translates to CASSLLSRDMRYGYTF. This chain joins TRBV7-9 and TRBJ1-2; D perhaps matches TRBD1 (6 bases). CDR1 is SEHNR and CDR2 is FQNEAQ in the germline V gene (reference sequence). CDR3 length: 16 amino acids. V was trimmed by 2 bases and J by 5 bases, leaving 18 bases between them.

The chain uses TRBV9 and TRBJ1-3, with a weak D call TRBD1 (6 bases). Germline CDR1 reads SGDLS; CDR2 reads YYNGEE. The CDR3 extends over 18 amino acids. V gave up 0 bases and J gave up 8 bases, with 24 bases separating them. CDR3 residues: CASSVGLSSGTRWDTIYF. CDR3 nucleotides: TGTGCCAGCAGCGTAGGTCTTTCGTCGGGGACAAGGTGGGACACCATATATTTT.

The rearrangement uses TRBV9 and TRBJ1-4, with D perhaps matching TRBD1 (6 bases). The ends were cut back, 0 bases at V and 7 bases at J, with 22 bases in the middle. The CDR3 runs to 18 residues. Looked up from germline, CDR1 is SGDLS and CDR2 is YYNGEE. This CDR3 is CASSVGRSQGLSGEKLFF. CDR3 sequence (DNA): TGTGCCAGCAGCGTAGGCCGCTCACAGGGTTTGAGCGGTGAAAAACTGTTTTTT. Based on the CDR3 plus reference TRBV9 and TRBJ1-4, the full variable domain is DSGVTQTPKHLITATGQRVTLRCSPRSGDLSVYWYQQSLDQGLQFLIQYYNGEERAKGNILERFSAQQFPDLHSELNLSSLELGDSALYFCASSVGRSQGLSGEKLFFGSGTQLSVL.

The chain links TRBV28 to TRBJ2-7, with 8 nucleotides matching TRBD1. The CDR3 is 15 residues long. After removal of 4 bases from V and 2 bases from J, the junction contained 7 bases not matched to a gene. Germline V gene sequence: CDR1 MDHEN, CDR2 SYDVKM. CDR3 amino acids: CASSSPGQGTYEQYF. The CDR3 nucleotides are TGTGCCAGCAGTTCCCCCGGACAGGGAACCTACGAGCAGTACTTC.

The gene calls are TRBV2 and TRBJ1-5; 8 nucleotides match TRBD1. CDR1 SNHLY and CDR2 FYNNEI come from the germline V gene. The V and J ends lost 6 bases and 6 bases, in that order; junction bases with no gene match: 10. This CDR3 spans 15 amino acids. CDR3 DNA sequence: TGTGCCAGCAGCCCAGGGGGCATTTACATTCAGCCCCAGCATTTT. Translating it yields CASSPGGIYIQPQHF.

V and J are TRBV6-1 and TRBJ2-7; a weak D match, TRBD1 (6 bases). The V gene's germline CDR1 is MNHNS and CDR2 SASEGT. This CDR3 is built from 13 residues. Trimming cost V 3 bases and J 4 bases, with 10 bases left between them. CDR3 in amino acids: CASSDRGGYEQYF. CDR3 DNA: TGTGCCAGCAGTGACAGGGGCGGGTACGAGCAGTACTTC.